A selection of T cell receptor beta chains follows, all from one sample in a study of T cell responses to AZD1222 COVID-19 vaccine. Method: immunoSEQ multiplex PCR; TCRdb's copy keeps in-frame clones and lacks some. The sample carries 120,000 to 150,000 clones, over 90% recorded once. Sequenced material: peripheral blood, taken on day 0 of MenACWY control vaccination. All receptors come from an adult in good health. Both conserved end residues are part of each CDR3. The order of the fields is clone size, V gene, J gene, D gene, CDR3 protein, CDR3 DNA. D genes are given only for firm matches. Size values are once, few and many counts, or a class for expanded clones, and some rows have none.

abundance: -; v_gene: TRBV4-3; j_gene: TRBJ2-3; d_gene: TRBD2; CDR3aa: CASSQDLGLAGGWADTQYF; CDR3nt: TGCGCCAGCAGCCAAGATTTGGGACTAGCGGGGGGGTGGGCAGATACGCAGTATTTT
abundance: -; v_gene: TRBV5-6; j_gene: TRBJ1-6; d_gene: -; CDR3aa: CASSFAAHTGSIPPLHF; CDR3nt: TGTGCCAGCAGCTTCGCAGCACATACCGGCTCGATTCCACCCCTCCACTTT
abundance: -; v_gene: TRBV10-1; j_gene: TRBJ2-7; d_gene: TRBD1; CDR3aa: CASSADRGTEQYF; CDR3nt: TGCGCCAGCAGTGCGGACAGGGGGACCGAGCAGTACTTC
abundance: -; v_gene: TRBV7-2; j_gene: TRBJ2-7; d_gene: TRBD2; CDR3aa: CASSLGLRGSYEQYF; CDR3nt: TGTGCCAGCAGCTTAGGTCTGCGGGGGTCCTACGAGCAGTACTTC
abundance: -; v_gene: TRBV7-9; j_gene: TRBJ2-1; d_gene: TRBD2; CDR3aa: CASSLVGGRFYNEQFF; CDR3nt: TGTGCCAGCAGCTTAGTAGGCGGGAGGTTCTACAATGAGCAGTTCTTC
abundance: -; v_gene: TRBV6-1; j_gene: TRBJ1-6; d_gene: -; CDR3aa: CASSEIVAYNSPLHF; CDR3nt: TGTGCCAGCAGTGAAATAGTCGCCTATAATTCACCCCTCCACTTT
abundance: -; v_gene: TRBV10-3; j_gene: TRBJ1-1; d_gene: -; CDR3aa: CAIKGSTLRVNTEAFF; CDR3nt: TGTGCCATCAAGGGGTCTACCCTACGGGTGAACACTGAAGCTTTCTTT
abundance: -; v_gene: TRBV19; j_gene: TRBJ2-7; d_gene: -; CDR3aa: CASSPPGTSSYEQYF; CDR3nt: TGTGCCAGTAGTCCACCCGGGACGAGCTCCTACGAGCAGTACTTC
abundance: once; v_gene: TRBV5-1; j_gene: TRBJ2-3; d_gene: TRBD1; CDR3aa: CASSSVQGAGTDTQYF; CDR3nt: TGCGCCAGCAGTTCTGTGCAGGGGGCGGGCACAGATACGCAGTATTTT
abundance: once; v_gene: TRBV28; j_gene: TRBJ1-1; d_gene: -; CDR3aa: CASSRGGGMVNTEAFF; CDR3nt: TGTGCCAGCAGTCGAGGGGGGGGTATGGTGAACACTGAAGCTTTCTTT
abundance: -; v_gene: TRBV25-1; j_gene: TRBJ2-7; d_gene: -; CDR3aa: CASSPKQWYSYEQYF; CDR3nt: TGTGCCAGCAGTCCCAAACAGTGGTACTCCTACGAGCAGTACTTC
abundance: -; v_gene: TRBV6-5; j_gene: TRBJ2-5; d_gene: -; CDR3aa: CASSQTRTETQYF; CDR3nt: TGTGCCAGCAGTCAGACTAGGACGGAGACCCAGTACTTC
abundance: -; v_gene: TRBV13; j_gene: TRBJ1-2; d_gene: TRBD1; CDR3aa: CASSLRDRGNYGYTF; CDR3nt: TGTGCCAGCAGCCTCCGGGACAGGGGGAACTATGGCTACACCTTC
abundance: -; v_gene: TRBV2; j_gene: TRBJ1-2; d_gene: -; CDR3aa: CASSDWFRSGYGYTF; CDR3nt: TGTGCCAGCAGTGATTGGTTTCGGTCCGGCTATGGCTACACCTTC
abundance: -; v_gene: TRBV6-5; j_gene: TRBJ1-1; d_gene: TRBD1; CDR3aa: CASSRGQEAFF; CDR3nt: TGTGCCAGCAGCCGGGGACAGGAAGCTTTCTTT
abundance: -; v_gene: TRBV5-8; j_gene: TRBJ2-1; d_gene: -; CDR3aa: CASSLGRPPGYNEQFF; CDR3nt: TGTGCCAGCAGTTTAGGGAGACCCCCGGGGTACAATGAGCAGTTCTTC
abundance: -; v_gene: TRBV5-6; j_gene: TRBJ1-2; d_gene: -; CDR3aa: CASSFGGDGYTF; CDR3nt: TGTGCCAGCAGCTTCGGGGGGGATGGCTACACCTTC
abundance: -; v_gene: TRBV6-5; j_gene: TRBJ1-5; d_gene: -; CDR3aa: CASITQGTHNQPQHF; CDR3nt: TGTGCCAGCATCACCCAGGGGACCCACAATCAGCCCCAGCATTTT
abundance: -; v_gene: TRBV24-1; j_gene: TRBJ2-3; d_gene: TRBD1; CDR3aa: CATSEARDRSTDTQYF; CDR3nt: TGTGCCACCAGTGAGGCCCGGGACAGAAGCACAGATACGCAGTATTTT
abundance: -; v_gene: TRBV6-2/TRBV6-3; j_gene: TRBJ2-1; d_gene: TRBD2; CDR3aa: CASSLTSEEQFF; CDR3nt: TGTGCCAGCAGTTTGACTAGCGAGGAGCAGTTCTTC
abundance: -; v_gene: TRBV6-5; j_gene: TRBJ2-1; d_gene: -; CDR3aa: CASSERRAGEQFF; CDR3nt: TGTGCCAGCTCCGAACGTAGGGCGGGAGAGCAGTTCTTC
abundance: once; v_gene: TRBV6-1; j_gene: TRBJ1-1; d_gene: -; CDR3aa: CASSEVGGSGNTEAFF; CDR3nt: TGTGCCAGCAGTGAAGTGGGGGGGTCGGGGAACACTGAAGCTTTCTTT
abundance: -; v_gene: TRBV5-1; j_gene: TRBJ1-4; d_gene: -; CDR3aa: CASSPLATNEKLFF; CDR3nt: TGCGCCAGCAGCCCCCTTGCAACTAATGAAAAACTGTTTTTT
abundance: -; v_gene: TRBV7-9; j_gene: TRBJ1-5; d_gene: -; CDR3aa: CASSPGGSGPQHF; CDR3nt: TGTGCCAGCAGCCCCGGGGGTTCGGGGCCCCAGCATTTT
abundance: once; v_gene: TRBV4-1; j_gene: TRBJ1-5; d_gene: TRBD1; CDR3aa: CASSQAGTGGRQPQHF; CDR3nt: TGCGCCAGCAGCCAAGCGGGGACAGGGGGCAGGCAGCCCCAGCATTTT
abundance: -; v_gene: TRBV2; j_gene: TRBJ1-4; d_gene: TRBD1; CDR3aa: CASLGQGDGEKLFF; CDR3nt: TGTGCCAGTCTGGGACAGGGCGATGGTGAAAAACTGTTTTTT
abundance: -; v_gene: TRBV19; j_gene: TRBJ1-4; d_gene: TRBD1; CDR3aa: CASSPLTGEEKLFF; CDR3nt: TGTGCCAGTTCTCCTTTGACAGGGGAGGAAAAACTGTTTTTT
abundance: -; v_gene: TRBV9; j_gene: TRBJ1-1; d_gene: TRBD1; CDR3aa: CASSKQGQLTEAFF; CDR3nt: TGTGCCAGCAGCAAACAGGGACAGCTGACTGAAGCTTTCTTT
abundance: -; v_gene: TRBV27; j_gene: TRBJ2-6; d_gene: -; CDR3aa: CASSLYGNSGANVLTF; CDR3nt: TGTGCCAGCAGTTTATACGGGAACTCTGGGGCCAACGTCCTGACTTTC